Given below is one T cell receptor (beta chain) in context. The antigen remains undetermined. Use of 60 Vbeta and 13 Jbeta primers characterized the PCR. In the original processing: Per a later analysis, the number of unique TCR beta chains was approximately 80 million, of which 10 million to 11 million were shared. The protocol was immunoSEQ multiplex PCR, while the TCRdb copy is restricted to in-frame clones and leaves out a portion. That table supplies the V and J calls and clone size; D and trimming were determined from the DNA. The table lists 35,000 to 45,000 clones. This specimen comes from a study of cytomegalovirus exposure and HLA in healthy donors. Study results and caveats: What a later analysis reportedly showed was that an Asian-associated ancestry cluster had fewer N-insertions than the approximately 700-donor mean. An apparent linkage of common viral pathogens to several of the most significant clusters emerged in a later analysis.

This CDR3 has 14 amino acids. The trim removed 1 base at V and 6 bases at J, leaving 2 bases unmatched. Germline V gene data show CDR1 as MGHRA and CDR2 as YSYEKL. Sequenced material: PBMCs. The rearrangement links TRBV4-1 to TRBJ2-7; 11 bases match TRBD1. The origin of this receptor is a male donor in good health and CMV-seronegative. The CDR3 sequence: CASSQGGTGGEQYF. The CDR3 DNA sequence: TGCGCCAGCAGCCAAGGAGGGACAGGGGGCGAGCAGTACTTC.